Detailed here is one T cell receptor (beta chain). As yet, its antigen is unknown. The sample comes from a study of response to subunit inactivated influenza vaccine. Points from the study as a whole: Authors suggested that a seasonal influenza vaccination recruits few new T cells each time.

Germline lookup yields CDR1 DFQATT and CDR2 SNEGSKA (reference sequence). V shed 5 bases, J shed 7 bases, and the junction held 8 bases outside the gene matches. CDR3 length equals 13 residues. TCRdb redid the calling of the RT-PCR reads with MiXCR, one entry per CDR3 protein. In the table there are about 780,000 distinct CDR3 sequences, less than 20% of which are singletons. The sample here was PBMCs from blood, taken around 5 days after vaccination. This TCR came from a man aged 50 or older who received an inactivated influenza vaccine. V and J are TRBV20-1 and TRBJ2-7; 10 nucleotides line up with TRBD1. CDR3 amino acids: CSAEDRGTGEQYF. The CDR3 nucleotides are TGCAGTGCTGAGGACAGGGGGACGGGTGAGCAGTACTTC.